A selection of T cell receptor beta chains follows, all from one sample in a study of CD8+CD57+ T cells in acquired aplastic anemia. MiXCR, run by TCRdb on the reads, gives a single entry per CDR3 protein. The table lists some 170,000 distinct CDR3 sequences, under 55% of them singletons. Sequences were obtained from sorted CD4+, CD8+, or CD8+CD57+ T cells (not recorded which) from PBMCs. The receptor source for this set is a human donor with aplastic anemia. Both conserved end residues are part of each CDR3. The D gene is left open where the match is weak. The listing skips clone size in some rows; elsewhere it reads once, few, many or a size class.

D	J	size	V	DNA	CDR3
.	TRBJ1-1	.	TRBV5-1	TGCGCCAGCAGCTTGGTTTTCCGGGGTCGCGCGAACACTGAAGCTTTCTTT	CASSLVFRGRANTEAFF
.	TRBJ2-7	.	TRBV20-1	TGCAGTGCAAATCAGGGATACGAGCAGTACTTC	CSANQGYEQYF
.	TRBJ1-6	many	TRBV10-3	TGTGCCATCAGGGGACAAGGTACTTCACCCCTCCACTTT	CAIRGQGTSPLHF
TRBD1	TRBJ2-5	.	TRBV7-9	TGTGCCAGCAGCCCAGGGGGACAAGAGACCCAGTACTTC	CASSPGGQETQYF
.	TRBJ2-2	few	TRBV6-1	TGTGCCAGCGGTAGGGGGGCTAGCACCGGGGAGCTGTTTTTT	CASGRGASTGELFF
TRBD2	TRBJ2-3	.	TRBV19	TGTGCCAGTAGTATAATAGCGGGAGGCACAGATACGCAGTATTTT	CASSIIAGGTDTQYF
.	TRBJ2-1	.	TRBV27	TGTGCCAGCAGTTTACAGGCGGGGGCCACCTACAATGAGCAGTTCTTC	CASSLQAGATYNEQFF
.	TRBJ1-6	many	TRBV27	TGTGCCAGCAGTTTAGAAAGGTTTTCACCCCTCCACTTT	CASSLERFSPLHF
.	TRBJ1-2	.	TRBV7-2	TGTGCCAGCAGCCCACGGACAGAAAACTATGGCTGCACCTTC	CASSPRTENYGCTF
.	TRBJ2-6	many	TRBV3-1	TGTGCCAGCAGCCCTGTCAGCTCTGGGGCCAACGTCCTGACTTTC	CASSPVSSGANVLTF
.	TRBJ1-2	many	TRBV2	TGTGCCAGCAGTGTGTCCGGGGATGGCTACACCTTC	CASSVSGDGYTF
.	TRBJ1-1	many	TRBV7-2	TGTGCCAGCAGCCCCTTGAACTTGAACACTGAAGCTTTCTTT	CASSPLNLNTEAFF
.	TRBJ1-1	many	TRBV12-3/TRBV12-4	TGTGCCAGCAGTTTAAAAGGGAACACTGAAGCTTTCTTT	CASSLKGNTEAFF
TRBD1	TRBJ2-2	.	TRBV20-1	TGCAGTGCGCGGACAGGGGATTCCGGGGAGCTGTTTTTT	CSARTGDSGELFF
TRBD1	TRBJ2-7	.	TRBV9	TGTGCCAGCAGCTCCGGGACAGGGGGCTTCTACGAGCAGTACTTC	CASSSGTGGFYEQYF
.	TRBJ1-2	few	TRBV27	TGTGCCAGCAGTTTGACAGGAGGTTATGGCTACACCTTC	CASSLTGGYGYTF
TRBD1	TRBJ2-6	.	TRBV19	TGTGCCAGTAGTGGACAGGGGGCGGTTGCTGGGGCCAACGTCCTGACTTTC	CASSGQGAVAGANVLTF
TRBD1	TRBJ2-7	.	TRBV19	TGTGCCAGTAGTTTTTGGGACAGATCCTACGAGCAGTACTTC	CASSFWDRSYEQYF
.	TRBJ1-1	.	TRBV29-1	TGCAGCGCTAAAACAGAAATGAACACTGAAGCTTTCTTT	CSAKTEMNTEAFF
.	TRBJ1-2	.	TRBV10-3	TGTGCCATCAGGACTAGCGGGGGGAGGTATGGCTACACCTTC	CAIRTSGGRYGYTF
.	TRBJ2-5	.	TRBV5-8	TGTGCCAGCAGCCCGAGAACTGCCGTCGGGACCCAGTACTTC	CASSPRTAVGTQYF
TRBD1	TRBJ2-7	many	TRBV9	TGTGCCAGCAGCGTGCACGGGACAGGGGGCGACGAGCAGTACTTC	CASSVHGTGGDEQYF
.	TRBJ2-1	.	TRBV7-2	TGTGCCAGCAGCTTAGCGGGGTTGGATAATGAGCAGTTCTTC	CASSLAGLDNEQFF
.	TRBJ1-5	.	TRBV19	TGTACCAGTAGGGGGACGGGAAGCCCCTATCAGCCCCAGCATTTT	CTSRGTGSPYQPQHF
.	TRBJ1-5	.	TRBV5-6	TGTGCCAGCAGCTCCCGGCAGGGGTTTCAGCCCCAGCATTTT	CASSSRQGFQPQHF
.	TRBJ2-3	once	TRBV10-3	TGTGCCATCGGTGGAGGGACCATCACAGATACGCAGTATTTT	CAIGGGTITDTQYF
.	TRBJ1-2	.	TRBV7-8	TGTGCCAGCAGCCCTTGGGACCTCTATGGCTACACCTTC	CASSPWDLYGYTF
.	TRBJ2-7	.	TRBV7-2	TGTGCCAGCAGCTTAGCGGGGGGCACTGCCTACGAGCAGTACTTC	CASSLAGGTAYEQYF
.	TRBJ2-7	.	TRBV7-2	TGTGCCAGCAGCTTAGTAGGGGGGGCATCTGAGCAGTACTTC	CASSLVGGASEQYF
.	TRBJ1-1	many	TRBV2	TGTGCCAGCAGTGAACGGGAACTCACTGAAGCTTTCTTT	CASSERELTEAFF
.	TRBJ2-3	few	TRBV2	TGTGCCAGCAGGGGATACACAGATACGCAGTATTTT	CASRGYTDTQYF
.	TRBJ2-3	many	TRBV7-3	TGTGCCAGCAGCTTAATAGGCGGGGCCGCAGGCCACACAGATACGCAGTTTTTT	CASSLIGGAAGHTDTQFF
TRBD2	TRBJ2-7	few	TRBV19	TGTGCCAGTAGTAGGGAAATAGCGGGAGGGCCCTACGAGCAGTACTTC	CASSREIAGGPYEQYF
.	TRBJ2-1	.	TRBV2	TGTGCCAGCAGTGCCCTAGCGGAGGGGGGTGAGCAGTTCTTC	CASSALAEGGEQFF
.	TRBJ2-5	.	TRBV19	TGTGCCAGTAGCAAACAGGGTGGAGAGACCCAGTACTTC	CASSKQGGETQYF
TRBD2	TRBJ2-5	many	TRBV24-1	TGTGCCACCAGTGACACAACCGGGGGGGCTGGAGAGACCCAGTACTTC	CATSDTTGGAGETQYF
.	TRBJ2-1	many	TRBV7-2	TGTGCCAGCAGTCCCACTAGTGTCGGTTACAATGAGCAGTTCTTC	CASSPTSVGYNEQFF
.	TRBJ2-2	many	TRBV19	TGTGCCAGTAAGGGTGACACCGGGGAGCTGTTTTTT	CASKGDTGELFF
.	TRBJ2-7	few	TRBV7-9	TGTGCCAGCAGCTTAGGTGGGAATGCAAACGAGCAGTACTTC	CASSLGGNANEQYF
.	TRBJ2-7	.	TRBV24-1	TGTGCCACTTCTGGTGCCGGGACGGGAACATACGAGCAGTACTTC	CATSGAGTGTYEQYF
TRBD2	TRBJ2-7	.	TRBV15	TGTGCCACCAGCAGAGATTTCGCGGGAGTGAACGAGCAGTACTTC	CATSRDFAGVNEQYF
.	TRBJ2-7	.	TRBV25-1	TGTGCCAGCAGTCCATACCAGGGAAGGGAGCAGTACTTC	CASSPYQGREQYF
.	TRBJ1-5	.	TRBV6-1	TGTGCCAGCAGACAAGGGGTTCAGCCCCAGCATTTT	CASRQGVQPQHF
.	TRBJ1-5	.	TRBV5-1	TGCGCCAGCAGACCCGACAGCACAAATCAGCCCCAGCATTTT	CASRPDSTNQPQHF
.	TRBJ2-3	few	TRBV24-1	TGTGCCACCAGTGATAGGGGTAGCACAGATACGCAGTATTTT	CATSDRGSTDTQYF
.	TRBJ1-5	many	TRBV13	TGTGCCAGCAGCTTAGGCGGCGGGGGGCGCGACAATCAGCCCCAGCATTTT	CASSLGGGGRDNQPQHF